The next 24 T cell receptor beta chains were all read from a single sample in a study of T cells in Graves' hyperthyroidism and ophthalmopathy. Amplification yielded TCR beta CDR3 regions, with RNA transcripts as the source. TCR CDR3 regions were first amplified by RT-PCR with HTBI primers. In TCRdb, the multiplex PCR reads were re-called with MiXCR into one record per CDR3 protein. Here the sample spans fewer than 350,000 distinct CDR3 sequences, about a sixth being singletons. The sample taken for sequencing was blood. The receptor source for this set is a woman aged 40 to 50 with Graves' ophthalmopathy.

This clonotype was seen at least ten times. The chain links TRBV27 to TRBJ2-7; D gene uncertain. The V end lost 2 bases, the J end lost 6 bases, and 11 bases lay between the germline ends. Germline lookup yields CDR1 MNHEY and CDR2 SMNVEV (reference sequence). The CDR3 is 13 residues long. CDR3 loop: CASSLRSSVEQYF. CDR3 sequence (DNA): TGTGCCAGCAGTTTACGTAGCTCCGTCGAGCAGTACTTC.

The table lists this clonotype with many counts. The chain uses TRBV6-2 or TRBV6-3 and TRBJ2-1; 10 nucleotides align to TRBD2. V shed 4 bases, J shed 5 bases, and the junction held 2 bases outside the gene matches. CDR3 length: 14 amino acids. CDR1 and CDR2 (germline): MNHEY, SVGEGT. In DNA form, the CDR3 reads TGTGCCAGCAGTTCACTAGCGGGAAACAATGAGCAGTTCTTC. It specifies CASSSLAGNNEQFF.

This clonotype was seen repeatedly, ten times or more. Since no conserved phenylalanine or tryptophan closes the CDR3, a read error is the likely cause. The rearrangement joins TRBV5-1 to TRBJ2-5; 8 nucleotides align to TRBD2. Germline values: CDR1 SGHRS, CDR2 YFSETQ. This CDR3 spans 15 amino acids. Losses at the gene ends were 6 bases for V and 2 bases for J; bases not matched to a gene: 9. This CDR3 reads CASKVSGSIQETQYL. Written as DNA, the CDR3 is TGCGCCAGCAAAGTCAGCGGGAGCATACAAGAGACCCAGTACCTC.

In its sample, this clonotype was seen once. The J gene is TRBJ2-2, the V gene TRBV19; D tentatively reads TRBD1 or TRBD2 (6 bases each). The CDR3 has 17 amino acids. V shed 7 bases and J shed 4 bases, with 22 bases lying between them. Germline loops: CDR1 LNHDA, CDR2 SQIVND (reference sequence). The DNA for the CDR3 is TGTGCCAGTACCACATTACCTGAGGGGGGAGGCACCGGGGAGCTGTTTTTT. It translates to CASTTLPEGGGTGELFF.

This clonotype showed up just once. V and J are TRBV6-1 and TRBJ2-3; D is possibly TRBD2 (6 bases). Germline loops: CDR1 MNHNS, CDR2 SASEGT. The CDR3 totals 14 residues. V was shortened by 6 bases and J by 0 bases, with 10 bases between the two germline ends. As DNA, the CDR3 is TGTGCCAGCAGGGGAGCGGGCAGCACAGATACGCAGTATTTT. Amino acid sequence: CASRGAGSTDTQYF.

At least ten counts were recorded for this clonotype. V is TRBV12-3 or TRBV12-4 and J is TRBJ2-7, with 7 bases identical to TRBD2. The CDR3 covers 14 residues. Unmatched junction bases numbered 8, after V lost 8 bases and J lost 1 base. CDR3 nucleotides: TGTGCCAGCGGTACAGCGGGGATATCCTACGAGCAGTACTTC. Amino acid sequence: CASGTAGISYEQYF.

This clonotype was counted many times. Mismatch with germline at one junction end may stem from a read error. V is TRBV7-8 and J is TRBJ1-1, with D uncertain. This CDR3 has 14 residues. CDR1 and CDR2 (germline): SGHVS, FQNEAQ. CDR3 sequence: CASSLAREHTEAFF. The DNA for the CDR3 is TGTGCCAGCAGCCTAGCAAGGGAGCACACTGAAGCTTTCTTT.

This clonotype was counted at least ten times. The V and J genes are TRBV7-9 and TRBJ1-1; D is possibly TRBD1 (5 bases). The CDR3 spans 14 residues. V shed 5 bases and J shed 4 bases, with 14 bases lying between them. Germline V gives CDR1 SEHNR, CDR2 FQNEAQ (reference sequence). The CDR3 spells CASSPPGSGTEAFF. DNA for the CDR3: TGTGCCAGCAGCCCTCCAGGGAGTGGCACTGAAGCTTTCTTT. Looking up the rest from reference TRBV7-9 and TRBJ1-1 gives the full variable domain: DTGVSQNPRHKITKRGQNVTFRCDPISEHNRLYWYRQTLGQGPEFLTYFQNEAQLEKSRLLSDRFSAERPKGSFSTLEIQRTEQGDSAMYLCASSPPGSGTEAFFGQGTRLTVV.

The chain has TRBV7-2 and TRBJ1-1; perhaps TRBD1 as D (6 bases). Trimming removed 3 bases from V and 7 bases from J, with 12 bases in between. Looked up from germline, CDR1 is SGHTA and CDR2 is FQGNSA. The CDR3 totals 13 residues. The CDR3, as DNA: TGTGCCAGCAGCTTGGACAGAGCCCGTGAAGCTTTCTTT. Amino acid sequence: CASSLDRAREAFF.

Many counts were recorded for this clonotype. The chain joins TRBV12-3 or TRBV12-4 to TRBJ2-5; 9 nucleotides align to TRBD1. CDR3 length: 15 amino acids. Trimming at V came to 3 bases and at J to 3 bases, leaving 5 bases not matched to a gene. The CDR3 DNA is TGTGCCAGCAGTTTCGAGGACAGGGGAGAAGAGACCCAGTACTTC. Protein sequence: CASSFEDRGEETQYF.

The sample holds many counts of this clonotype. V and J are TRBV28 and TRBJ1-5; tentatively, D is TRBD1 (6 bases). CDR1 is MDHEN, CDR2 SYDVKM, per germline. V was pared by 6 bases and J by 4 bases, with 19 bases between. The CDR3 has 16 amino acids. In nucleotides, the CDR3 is TGTGCCAGCAGAATGAACCGGGACGGGACAAATCAGCCCCAGCATTTT. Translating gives CASRMNRDGTNQPQHF.

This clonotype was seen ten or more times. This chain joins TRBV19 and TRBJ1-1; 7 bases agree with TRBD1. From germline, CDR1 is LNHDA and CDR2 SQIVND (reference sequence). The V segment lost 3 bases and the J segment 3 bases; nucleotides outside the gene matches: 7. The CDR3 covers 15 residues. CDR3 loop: CASSMKGRGYTEAFF. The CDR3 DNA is TGTGCCAGTAGTATGAAGGGCAGGGGGTACACTGAAGCTTTCTTT.

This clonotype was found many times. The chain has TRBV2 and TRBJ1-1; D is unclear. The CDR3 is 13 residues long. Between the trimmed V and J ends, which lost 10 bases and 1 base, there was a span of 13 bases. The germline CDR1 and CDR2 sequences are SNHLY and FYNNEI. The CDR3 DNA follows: TGTGCCAACCAATCCGTGGGGAACACTGAAGCTTTCTTT. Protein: CANQSVGNTEAFF. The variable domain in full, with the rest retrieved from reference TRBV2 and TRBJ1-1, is EPEVTQTPSHQVTQMGQEVILRCVPISNHLYFYWYRQILGQKVEFLVSFYNNEISEKSEIFDDQFSVERPDGSNFTLKIRSTKLEDSAMYFCANQSVGNTEAFFGQGTRLTVV.

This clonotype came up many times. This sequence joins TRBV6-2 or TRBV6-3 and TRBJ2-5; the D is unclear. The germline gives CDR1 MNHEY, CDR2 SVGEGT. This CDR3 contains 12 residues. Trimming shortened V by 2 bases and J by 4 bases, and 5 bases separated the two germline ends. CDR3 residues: CASSYVRETQYF. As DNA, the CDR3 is TGTGCCAGCAGTTACGTGAGAGAGACCCAGTACTTC.

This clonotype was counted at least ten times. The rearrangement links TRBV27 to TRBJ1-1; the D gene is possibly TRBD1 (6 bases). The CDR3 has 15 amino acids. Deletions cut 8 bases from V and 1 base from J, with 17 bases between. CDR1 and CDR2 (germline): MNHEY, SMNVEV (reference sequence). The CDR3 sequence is CASSQTAGANTEAFF. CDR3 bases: TGTGCCAGCTCACAAACGGCAGGGGCGAACACTGAAGCTTTCTTT.

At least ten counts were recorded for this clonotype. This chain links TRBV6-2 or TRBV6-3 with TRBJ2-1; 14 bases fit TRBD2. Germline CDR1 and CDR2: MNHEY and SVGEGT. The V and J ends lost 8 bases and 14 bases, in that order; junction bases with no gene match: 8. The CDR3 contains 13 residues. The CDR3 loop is CASRNPGLAGEFF. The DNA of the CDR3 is TGTGCCAGCCGAAACCCGGGACTAGCGGGAGAGTTCTTC.

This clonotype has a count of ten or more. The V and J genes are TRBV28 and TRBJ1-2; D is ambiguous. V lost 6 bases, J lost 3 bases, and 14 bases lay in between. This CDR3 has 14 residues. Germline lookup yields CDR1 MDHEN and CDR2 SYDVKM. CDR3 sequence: CASRELVSDYGYTF. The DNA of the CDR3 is TGTGCCAGCAGGGAACTGGTTTCGGACTATGGCTACACCTTC.

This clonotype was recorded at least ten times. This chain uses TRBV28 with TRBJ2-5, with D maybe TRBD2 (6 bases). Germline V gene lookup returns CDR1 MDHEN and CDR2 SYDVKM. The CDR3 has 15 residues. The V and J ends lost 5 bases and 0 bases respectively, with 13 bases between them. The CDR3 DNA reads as TGTGCCAGCAGTGGCAAGGACTATGACCAAGAGACCCAGTACTTC. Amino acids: CASSGKDYDQETQYF.

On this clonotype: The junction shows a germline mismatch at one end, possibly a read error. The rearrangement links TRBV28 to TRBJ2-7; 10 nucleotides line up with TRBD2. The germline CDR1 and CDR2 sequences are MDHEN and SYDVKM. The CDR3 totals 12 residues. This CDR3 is CASVAGGYEQSF. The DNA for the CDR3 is TGTGCCAGCGTAGCGGGAGGCTACGAGCAGTCCTTC.

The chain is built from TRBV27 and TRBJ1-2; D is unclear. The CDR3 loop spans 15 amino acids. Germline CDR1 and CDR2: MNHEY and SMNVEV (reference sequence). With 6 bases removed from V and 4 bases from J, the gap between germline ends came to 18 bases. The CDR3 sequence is CASRPREGAGYGYTF. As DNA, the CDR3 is TGTGCCAGCAGGCCGCGTGAGGGCGCCGGCTATGGCTACACCTTC.

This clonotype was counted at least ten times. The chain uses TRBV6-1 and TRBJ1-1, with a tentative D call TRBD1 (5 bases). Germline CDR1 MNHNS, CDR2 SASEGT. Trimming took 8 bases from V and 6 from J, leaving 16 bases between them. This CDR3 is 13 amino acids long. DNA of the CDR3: TGTGCCAGCCTCCTCCGGGGGGACGCTGAAGCTTTCTTT. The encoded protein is CASLLRGDAEAFF.

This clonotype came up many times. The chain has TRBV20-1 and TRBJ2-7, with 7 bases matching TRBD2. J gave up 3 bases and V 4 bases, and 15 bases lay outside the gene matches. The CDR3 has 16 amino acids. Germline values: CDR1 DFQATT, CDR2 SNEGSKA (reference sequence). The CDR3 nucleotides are TGCAGTGCTACCGGAAGCCCTAGCGGCCCTAACTACGAGCAGTACTTC. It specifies CSATGSPSGPNYEQYF.

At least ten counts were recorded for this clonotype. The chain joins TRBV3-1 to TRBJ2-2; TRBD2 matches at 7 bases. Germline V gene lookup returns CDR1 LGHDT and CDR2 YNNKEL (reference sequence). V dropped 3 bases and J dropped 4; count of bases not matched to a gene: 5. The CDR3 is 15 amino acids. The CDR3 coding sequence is TGTGCCAGCAGCCACCCACTAGCGCCCACCGGGGAGCTGTTTTTT. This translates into CASSHPLAPTGELFF.

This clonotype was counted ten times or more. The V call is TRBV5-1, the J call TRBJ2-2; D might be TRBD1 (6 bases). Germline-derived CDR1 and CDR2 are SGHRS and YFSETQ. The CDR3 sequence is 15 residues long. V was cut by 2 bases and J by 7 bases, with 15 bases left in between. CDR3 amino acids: CASSFSTGLDGELFF. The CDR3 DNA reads TGCGCCAGCAGCTTCTCAACAGGGTTGGACGGGGAGCTGTTTTTT.